This T cell receptor (beta chain) stems from a study of radiotherapy plus CTLA-4 blockade in lung cancer. As for the study in general: Disease control was seen in 31% of patients, objective responses in 18%. General study points: Tumor-derived TCR clones expanded in blood after radiotherapy plus ipilimumab.

This clone appeared a single time. The antigen is undetermined. This table comes from immunoSEQ multiplex PCR, and its TCRdb copy is limited to in-frame clones, with some not included. This table has about 78,000 clones, more than 75% appearing once. This CDR3 has 16 amino acids. CDR1 is SGHAT, CDR2 FQNNGV, per germline. Trimming removed 2 bases at V and 7 bases at J, with 21 bases between. The sequence derives from a human donor with non-small cell lung cancer who had stable disease on radiotherapy plus ipilimumab. V usage is TRBV11-2 and J usage is TRBJ2-7; weak D call: TRBD2 (6 bases). The sample in question was peripheral blood, obtained from a patient treated with radiotherapy plus ipilimumab. The CDR3, as DNA: TGTGCCAGCAGCTTAACCCCGGGACTGGCTATGGGGGAGCAGTACTTC. Protein: CASSLTPGLAMGEQYF.